This T cell receptor beta chain was sequenced in a study of blood T cell repertoires in COVID-19 (dated by TCRdb to between 2020 and 2021). Describing the broader study: Collaborator samples came from the United States, Italy and Spain and covered acute and convalescent phases of COVID-19. The material from the prospective study consisted of cDNA or gDNA derived from T cells, B-cell-depleted T cells, or PBMCs. The dataset comprised deeply sampled blood TCRbeta repertoires from subjects exposed to, actively infected with, or recovered from COVID-19. The repertoires were released in a freely available public database meant as a resource for research on the immune response to SARS-CoV-2. The samples were drawn from two sources: the first 160 participants of the ongoing ImmuneRACE study, and 1,000 to 1,500 subjects contributed by 6 global collaborators. The sample metadata nearly always contained a de-identified subject ID, COVID-19 status, age in years and sex. Where HLA class I and class II types were available, the types were taken from metadata supplied by the sample provider, not from assay-based typing. Findings and caveats that apply to the study as a whole: The quantity of clinical and demographic metadata differed by source and by participant and was supplied without curation.

For this clone: The specificity of this receptor is unknown. Per-base quality was not reported, and no clone a single base away is much larger than it.

TCRbeta CDR3 regions were amplified from genomic DNA by means of the immunoSEQ Assay, a bias-controlled multiplex PCR. The paper's processing steps were these. Nucleated cell counts per sample were estimated from amplification of reference gene primers within the assay. To quantify the absolute abundance of each unique TCRbeta CDR3 rearrangement, sequence reads were collapsed and filtered. For each sample, productive Simpson clonality was calculated as the square root of Simpson's diversity index across productive rearrangements. Imported from immuneACCESS, the table was reduced by TCRdb to in-frame sequences with V and J called. These copies leave out some clones; in studies compared against another copy, an unresolved V gene accounts for under half, and the cause of the remainder is not known. D and trimming come from the DNA, and the V and J calls and clone size come from that table. This sample gives hundreds of thousands of clones in total; 85% of them show up just once. Around 3.4% of the sample is held by the ten biggest clonotypes.

Each collaborating institution followed its own protocols to collect whole blood in K2EDTA tubes. For TCRbeta analysis, collaborator samples were shipped as frozen whole blood, as isolated PBMCs, or as DNA extracted from either sample type. V loses 6 bases, J loses 6 bases, and the germline ends lie 14 bases apart. There are 14 amino acids in the CDR3, from cysteine to phenylalanine inclusive. Only CDR3 DNA remains: 42 bases, in frame from the first base. CDR1 and CDR2, looked up from the germline V gene (reference sequence), are MNHEY and SMNVEV. The TCR was taken from a woman aged 18-29 years with acute or convalescent COVID-19. Sequencing was performed on peripheral blood. This chain is built from TRBV27 and TRBJ2-2, with the D gene uncertain. The CDR3 region: CASSLKPLSGELFF. The nucleotide sequence is TGTGCCAGCAGCCTAAAGCCTCTCTCCGGGGAGCTGTTTTTT.